Listed below are T cell receptor beta chains from one sample, sequenced in a study of PD-L1 blockade in urothelial cancer. The method was immunoSEQ multiplex PCR; TCRdb's version includes in-frame clones alone and lacks a portion of them. This sample carries about 36,000 clones, just over 35% of them seen once, and the ten largest clones take about 9.8%. The sequencing used tumor tissue, collected before atezolizumab (anti-PD-L1) treatment. These receptors all come from a man aged 55 to 70 with urothelial cancer. CDR3s include the opening cysteine and the closing phenylalanine or tryptophan. Fields, in order: D gene, V gene, J gene, clone size, CDR3 protein, CDR3 DNA. A D gene is named only where the DNA matches it firmly. Only part of the rows carry a size: once, few, many, or a class if the clone is expanded.

D: .; V: TRBV30; J: TRBJ2-7; size: .; CDR3: CAWSVGQTKKQYF; DNA: TGTGCCTGGAGTGTAGGACAGACGAAGAAGCAGTACTTC
D: .; V: TRBV10-3; J: TRBJ1-4; size: few; CDR3: CASPPGAFPPNEKLFF; DNA: TGTGCCAGCCCCCCGGGCGCTTTCCCACCTAATGAAAAACTGTTTTTT
D: .; V: TRBV11-3; J: TRBJ2-1; size: .; CDR3: CASKHPTGQIYNEQFF; DNA: TGTGCCAGCAAACACCCGACGGGACAAATATACAATGAGCAGTTCTTC
D: .; V: TRBV5-1; J: TRBJ1-2; size: .; CDR3: CASSVRGEVNYGYTF; DNA: TGCGCCAGCAGCGTGAGGGGGGAGGTTAACTATGGCTACACCTTC
D: TRBD1; V: TRBV29-1; J: TRBJ1-1; size: few; CDR3: CSVKTGEYNTEAFF; DNA: TGCAGCGTTAAGACAGGGGAGTATAACACTGAAGCTTTCTTT
D: TRBD1; V: TRBV29-1; J: TRBJ2-3; size: few; CDR3: CSVGTGSTDTQYF; DNA: TGCAGCGTTGGGACAGGGAGCACAGATACGCAGTATTTT
D: TRBD1; V: TRBV19; J: TRBJ2-5; size: .; CDR3: CATSDRGRQETQYF; DNA: TGTGCCACCTCGGACAGGGGGCGACAGGAGACCCAGTACTTC
D: TRBD2; V: TRBV11-3; J: TRBJ2-5; size: many; CDR3: CASSSGGAGETQYF; DNA: TGTGCCAGCTCTAGCGGGGGGGCTGGGGAGACCCAGTACTTC
D: .; V: TRBV11-3; J: TRBJ1-5; size: .; CDR3: CASSPQNGGNQPQHF; DNA: TGTGCCAGCAGCCCCCAGAACGGGGGAAACCAGCCCCAGCATTTT
D: .; V: TRBV12-5; J: TRBJ2-3; size: .; CDR3: CASGLVGGSTDTQYF; DNA: TGTGCTAGTGGTTTGGTAGGAGGAAGCACAGATACGCAGTATTTT
D: TRBD2; V: TRBV12-5; J: TRBJ2-3; size: .; CDR3: CASGFSTSARGYTQYF; DNA: TGTGCTAGTGGTTTTTCGACTAGCGCCCGAGGGTATACGCAGTATTTT
D: .; V: TRBV6-8; J: TRBJ1-1; size: few; CDR3: CASSYFGNTEAFF; DNA: TGTGCCAGCAGTTACTTCGGGAACACTGAAGCTTTCTTT
D: .; V: TRBV12-5; J: TRBJ1-5; size: few; CDR3: CASAGFNQPQHF; DNA: TGTGCCAGCGCAGGATTCAATCAGCCCCAGCATTTT
D: .; V: TRBV30; J: TRBJ1-1; size: .; CDR3: CAWSVRRDTEAFF; DNA: TGTGCCTGGAGTGTACGAAGGGACACTGAAGCTTTCTTT
D: .; V: TRBV6-8; J: TRBJ2-1; size: few; CDR3: CASTRVAGYNEQFF; DNA: TGTGCCAGCACCCGAGTAGCCGGCTACAATGAGCAGTTCTTC
D: TRBD2; V: TRBV11-3; J: TRBJ2-7; size: few; CDR3: CASSSAWAGEGYEQYF; DNA: TGTGCCAGCAGCTCCGCTTGGGCTGGGGAGGGGTACGAGCAGTACTTC
D: .; V: TRBV6-8; J: TRBJ2-2; size: few; CDR3: CAISGTPTNTGELFF; DNA: TGTGCCATCAGTGGGACTCCTACGAACACCGGGGAGCTGTTTTTT
D: .; V: TRBV11-3; J: TRBJ2-3; size: few; CDR3: CASSLGGSTDTQYF; DNA: TGTGCCAGCAGCTTAGGCGGGAGCACAGATACGCAGTATTTT
D: .; V: TRBV15; J: TRBJ1-1; size: few; CDR3: CATSRAYGQMNTEAFF; DNA: TGTGCCACCAGCAGAGCTTACGGACAGATGAACACTGAAGCTTTCTTT
D: TRBD1; V: TRBV28; J: TRBJ1-3; size: .; CDR3: CASSLQGQGGTIYF; DNA: TGTGCCAGCAGTTTACAGGGACAGGGAGGAACCATATATTTT
D: .; V: TRBV11-3; J: TRBJ2-7; size: few; CDR3: CASSLGPGRMDEQYF; DNA: TGTGCCAGCAGCTTAGGTCCGGGCAGGATGGACGAGCAGTACTTC
D: TRBD1; V: TRBV18; J: TRBJ1-2; size: .; CDR3: CASSFGQAYGYTF; DNA: TGTGCCAGCTCATTTGGACAGGCCTATGGCTACACCTTC
D: .; V: TRBV6-8; J: TRBJ1-5; size: .; CDR3: CASSYSKGLQPQHF; DNA: TGTGCCAGCAGTTACTCGAAGGGTCTCCAGCCCCAGCATTTT
D: TRBD1; V: TRBV12-5; J: TRBJ1-5; size: .; CDR3: CASNDRGQGQPQHF; DNA: TGTGCCAGCAATGACAGGGGTCAGGGTCAGCCCCAGCATTTT
D: .; V: TRBV2; J: TRBJ1-6; size: .; CDR3: CASRGGNSPLHF; DNA: TGTGCCAGCAGGGGGGGGAATTCACCCCTCCACTTT
D: .; V: TRBV19; J: TRBJ2-7; size: .; CDR3: CASSIVGFGERVYEQYF; DNA: TGTGCCAGTAGTATCGTCGGTTTTGGGGAAAGGGTATACGAGCAGTACTTC
D: .; V: TRBV6-7; J: TRBJ2-1; size: .; CDR3: CALRPYWGEYEQFF; DNA: TGTGCCCTCAGACCCTACTGGGGAGAATATGAGCAGTTCTTC
D: .; V: TRBV11-3; J: TRBJ1-6; size: .; CDR3: CASSLDGKNSPLHF; DNA: TGTGCCAGCAGCTTAGACGGGAAAAATTCACCCCTCCACTTT
D: .; V: TRBV2; J: TRBJ1-2; size: many; CDR3: CASAYRVGEGYTF; DNA: TGTGCCAGCGCCTACAGGGTAGGCGAGGGCTACACCTTC
D: .; V: TRBV10-3; J: TRBJ2-2; size: few; CDR3: CASSQTRNTGELFF; DNA: TGTGCCAGCTCACAAACTCGGAACACCGGGGAGCTGTTTTTT
D: .; V: TRBV10-2; J: TRBJ2-2; size: .; CDR3: CASSVGKGYTGELFF; DNA: TGCGCCAGCAGCGTGGGAAAGGGTTACACCGGGGAGCTGTTTTTT
D: .; V: TRBV6-8; J: TRBJ1-2; size: many; CDR3: CASRPPTFFGRVDSGYTF; DNA: TGTGCCAGCAGACCTCCGACTTTTTTTGGCAGGGTGGATAGTGGCTACACCTTC
D: .; V: TRBV6-8; J: TRBJ2-7; size: many; CDR3: CASSHPLSGRMEEQYF; DNA: TGTGCCAGCAGTCACCCCCTATCGGGGCGCATGGAGGAGCAGTACTTC
D: .; V: TRBV6-8; J: TRBJ1-1; size: .; CDR3: CASIKRGTEAFF; DNA: TGTGCCAGCATCAAACGTGGGACTGAAGCTTTCTTT
D: TRBD2; V: TRBV6-8; J: TRBJ2-7; size: .; CDR3: CASRSRTSSYEQYF; DNA: TGTGCCAGCAGGAGTCGGACTAGTTCCTACGAGCAGTACTTC
D: .; V: TRBV30; J: TRBJ2-3; size: few; CDR3: CAWTSGSGNTDTQYF; DNA: TGTGCCTGGACATCAGGTAGCGGTAACACAGATACGCAGTATTTT
D: .; V: TRBV18; J: TRBJ1-3; size: .; CDR3: CASSPQGGSGNTIYF; DNA: TGTGCCAGCTCACCCCAGGGCGGCTCTGGAAACACCATATATTTT
D: .; V: TRBV6-8; J: TRBJ1-5; size: .; CDR3: CASSYPRAGQPQHF; DNA: TGTGCCAGCAGTTACCCTCGAGCGGGTCAGCCCCAGCATTTT
D: .; V: TRBV6-8; J: TRBJ2-3; size: .; CDR3: CASSYSISRGDTQYF; DNA: TGTGCCAGCAGTTACTCGATCAGCAGGGGAGATACGCAGTATTTT
D: .; V: TRBV6-8; J: TRBJ1-2; size: .; CDR3: CASSSMGPLYGYTF; DNA: TGTGCCAGCAGTTCAATGGGACCGCTATATGGCTACACCTTC
D: .; V: TRBV10-2; J: TRBJ2-1; size: .; CDR3: CASSVSGGAYNEQFF; DNA: TGCGCCAGCAGCGTGAGTGGGGGCGCTTACAATGAGCAGTTCTTC
D: TRBD1; V: TRBV25-1; J: TRBJ1-1; size: .; CDR3: CASSEERGPRNTEAFF; DNA: TGTGCCAGCAGTGAAGAAAGGGGGCCCCGGAACACTGAAGCTTTCTTT
D: TRBD1; V: TRBV15; J: TRBJ2-3; size: .; CDR3: CATSREQGATDTQYF; DNA: TGTGCCACCAGCAGAGAACAGGGGGCCACAGATACGCAGTATTTT
D: TRBD1; V: TRBV6-8; J: TRBJ1-5; size: many; CDR3: CAISTGTGVNQPQHF; DNA: TGTGCCATCAGTACCGGGACAGGGGTGAATCAGCCCCAGCATTTT
D: TRBD2; V: TRBV9; J: TRBJ2-2; size: few; CDR3: CASSVSVGGPLQAGELFF; DNA: TGTGCCAGCAGCGTATCGGTGGGAGGGCCGTTGCAGGCCGGGGAGCTGTTTTTT
D: .; V: TRBV6-8; J: TRBJ2-5; size: few; CDR3: CASSYSGAVKTQYF; DNA: TGTGCCAGCAGTTACTCGGGGGCGGTTAAGACCCAGTACTTC
D: TRBD2; V: TRBV19; J: TRBJ2-7; size: once; CDR3: CASSIGSGLSYEQYF; DNA: TGTGCCAGTAGTATAGGTAGCGGGCTCTCCTACGAGCAGTACTTC
D: .; V: TRBV7-1; J: TRBJ2-7; size: .; CDR3: CASSYRDKPYEQYF; DNA: TGTGCCAGCAGCTACAGGGACAAGCCCTACGAGCAGTACTTC
D: TRBD1; V: TRBV29-1; J: TRBJ1-2; size: .; CDR3: CSVLRQGSYGYTF; DNA: TGCAGCGTTCTCCGACAGGGAAGCTATGGCTACACCTTC
D: .; V: TRBV19; J: TRBJ2-2; size: .; CDR3: CASSNYGRLDGELFF; DNA: TGTGCCAGTAGCAACTATGGCCGCCTTGACGGGGAGCTGTTTTTT
D: .; V: TRBV30; J: TRBJ1-1; size: .; CDR3: CAWSVNLNTEAFF; DNA: TGTGCCTGGAGTGTAAACCTGAACACTGAAGCTTTCTTT
D: .; V: TRBV1; J: TRBJ1-2; size: few; CDR3: CTSSQDLQGERRINGYTF; DNA: TGCACCAGCAGCCAAGATCTACAGGGGGAGCGAAGGATAAATGGCTACACCTTC
D: .; V: TRBV29-1; J: TRBJ2-3; size: .; CDR3: CSVEMMASRELDTQYF; DNA: TGCAGCGTTGAGATGATGGCTTCCAGGGAATTGGATACGCAGTATTTT
D: .; V: TRBV18; J: TRBJ1-2; size: .; CDR3: CASSPSMGGGVNGYTF; DNA: TGTGCCAGCTCACCATCTATGGGGGGCGGAGTCAATGGCTACACCTTC
D: TRBD1; V: TRBV30; J: TRBJ1-1; size: many; CDR3: CAWSPDRATTEAFF; DNA: TGTGCCTGGAGTCCTGACAGGGCGACCACTGAAGCTTTCTTT
D: TRBD1; V: TRBV6-4; J: TRBJ2-1; size: .; CDR3: CASSAQQGAGEQFF; DNA: TGTGCCAGCAGTGCACAGCAGGGGGCTGGTGAGCAGTTCTTC
D: .; V: TRBV11-3; J: TRBJ2-3; size: .; CDR3: CASSLGVVVGGDTQYF; DNA: TGTGCCAGCAGCTTAGGGGTGGTAGTGGGAGGAGATACGCAGTATTTT
D: .; V: TRBV6-8; J: TRBJ2-7; size: few; CDR3: CASSLVVPTGTSSYEQYF; DNA: TGTGCCAGCAGTTTAGTAGTTCCTACCGGGACAAGCTCCTACGAGCAGTACTTC
D: TRBD1; V: TRBV30; J: TRBJ1-5; size: .; CDR3: CAWSFTQGDQPQHF; DNA: TGTGCCTGGAGTTTTACCCAGGGGGACCAGCCCCAGCATTTT
D: .; V: TRBV4-1; J: TRBJ1-1; size: .; CDR3: CASSQEHRVGEAFF; DNA: TGCGCCAGCAGCCAAGAGCACCGGGTGGGTGAAGCTTTCTTT